This T cell receptor (beta chain) was identified during a study of blood T cell repertoires in COVID-19. In the study overall: The United States, Italy and Spain provided the acute and convalescent COVID-19 samples. T cells, B-cell-depleted T cells, or PBMCs provided the cDNA or gDNA that served as material.

Original analysis: For nucleated cells, counts were estimated from reference gene primer amplification. Profiled with immunoSEQ multiplex PCR; TCRdb holds only in-frame clones, not every one. V and J calls plus clone size are reproduced from that table; the DNA served to infer D and trimming. The sample has 61,000 or so clones, more than 60% seen once. Input material: peripheral blood. The TCR sequence derives from a woman in her seventies with acute or convalescent COVID-19.

CDR3 coding DNA: TGTGCCAGCAGCTTAGGTTTCCAGGATGAAAAACTGTTTTTT. Its translation: CASSLGFQDEKLFF. The J gene is TRBJ1-4, the V gene TRBV7-9; D gene ambiguous. The V gene's germline CDR1 is SEHNR and CDR2 FQNEAQ (reference sequence). Trimming cost V 1 base and J 6 bases, with 9 bases left between them. CDR3 size: 14 residues.